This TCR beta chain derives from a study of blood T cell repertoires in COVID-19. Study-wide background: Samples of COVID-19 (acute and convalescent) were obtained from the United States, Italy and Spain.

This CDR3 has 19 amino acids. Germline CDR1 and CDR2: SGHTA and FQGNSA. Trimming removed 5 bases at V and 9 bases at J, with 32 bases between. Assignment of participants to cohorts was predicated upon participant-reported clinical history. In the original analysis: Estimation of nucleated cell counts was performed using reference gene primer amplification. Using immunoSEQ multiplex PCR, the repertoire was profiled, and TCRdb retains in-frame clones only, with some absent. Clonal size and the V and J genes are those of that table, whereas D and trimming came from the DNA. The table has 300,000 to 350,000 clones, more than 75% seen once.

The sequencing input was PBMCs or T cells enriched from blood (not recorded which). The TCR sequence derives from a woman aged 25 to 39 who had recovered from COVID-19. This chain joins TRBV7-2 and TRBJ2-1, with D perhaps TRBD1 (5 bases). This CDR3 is CASSRPLHPTGPLVGEQFF. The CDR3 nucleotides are TGTGCCAGCAGCCGCCCCCTTCACCCTACAGGACCCCTGGTTGGTGAGCAGTTCTTC.